The 24 T cell receptor beta chains below come from one sample, sequenced in a study of cytomegalovirus exposure and HLA in healthy donors. Some clones are missing from TCRdb's copy, which holds only in-frame ones; the method was immunoSEQ multiplex PCR. The repertoire consists of 130,000 to 150,000 clones, with approximately 86% occurring once and the leading ten covering roughly 4.3%. The sample was PBMCs. The receptors shown here come from a man aged 18 to 29 in good health and CMV-seropositive.

The V gene is TRBV4-1, the J gene TRBJ2-1, with 7 positions matching TRBD1. Trimming cost V 1 base and J 0 bases; bases outside gene matches: 0. The CDR3 has 15 residues. Germline CDR1 reads MGHRA; CDR2 reads YSYEKL. The CDR3: CASSQGQGSYNEQFF. CDR3 DNA: TGCGCCAGCAGCCAAGGACAGGGCTCCTACAATGAGCAGTTCTTC.

CDR3 in amino acids: CASRPGTGFRVRSYEQYF. CDR3 sequence (DNA): TGTGCCAGCAGACCCGGGACAGGTTTTCGGGTTCGGTCCTACGAGCAGTACTTC. The chain couples TRBV27 to TRBJ2-7; 8 bases map to TRBD1. Trimming removed 6 bases from V and 1 base from J; junction bases left unmatched: 17. In germline, CDR1 is MNHEY, CDR2 SMNVEV (reference sequence). The CDR3 is made up of 18 amino acids.

The rearrangement uses TRBV30 and TRBJ2-1, with 8 positions matching TRBD2. The CDR3 loop spans 14 amino acids. V trimming: 2 bases; J trimming: 6 bases; junction bases outside the gene matches: 6. The germline V gene has CDR1 GTSNPN and CDR2 SVGIG (reference sequence). CDR3 amino acids: CAWSPGGGPNEQFF. DNA of the CDR3: TGTGCCTGGAGTCCTGGCGGGGGGCCCAATGAGCAGTTCTTC. Combining the CDR3 with reference TRBV30 and TRBJ2-1 gives the whole variable domain SQTIHQWPATLVQPVGSPLSLECTVEGTSNPNLYWYRQAAGRGLQLLFYSVGIGQISSEVPQNLSASRPQDRQFILSSKKLLLSDSGFYLCAWSPGGGPNEQFFGPGTRLTVL.

The J gene is TRBJ1-5, the V gene TRBV6-6; TRBD1 agrees at 9 bases. Trimming cost V 5 bases and J 4 bases; bases outside gene matches: 6. The CDR3 consists of 15 residues. Germline V gene data show CDR1 as MNHNY and CDR2 as SVGAGI (reference sequence). This chain's CDR3 is CASSTGGAGNQPQHF. The CDR3 DNA reads as TGTGCCAGCAGTACAGGGGGCGCAGGGAATCAGCCCCAGCATTTT.

The CDR3 is CASVPGQVITGELFF. The CDR3, as DNA: TGTGCCAGCGTACCGGGACAGGTTATCACCGGGGAGCTGTTTTTT. This chain joins TRBV2 and TRBJ2-2; TRBD1 matches at 8 bases. This CDR3 region has 15 residues. V shed 8 bases, J shed 4 bases, and the junction held 9 bases outside the gene matches. Germline values: CDR1 SNHLY, CDR2 FYNNEI.

The chain links TRBV5-1 to TRBJ1-1, with a tentative D call TRBD1 (6 bases). Trimming shortened V by 1 base and J by 1 base, and 11 bases separated the two germline ends. This CDR3 is built from 15 residues. In germline, CDR1 is SGHRS, CDR2 YFSETQ. The CDR3 coding sequence is TGCGCCAGCAGCTTGTGGGGACAAGGGAACACTGAAGCTTTCTTT. It is translated as CASSLWGQGNTEAFF. Combining the CDR3 with reference TRBV5-1 and TRBJ1-1 gives the whole variable domain KAGVTQTPRYLIKTRGQQVTLSCSPISGHRSVSWYQQTPGQGLQFLFEYFSETQRNKGNFPGRFSGRQFSNSRSEMNVSTLELGDSALYLCASSLWGQGNTEAFFGQGTRLTVV.

This clone appeared a single time. The J gene is TRBJ2-1, the V gene TRBV10-3; 10 bases are a match to TRBD2. The CDR3 extends over 16 amino acids. In germline, CDR1 is ENHRY, CDR2 SYGVKD. After removal of 4 bases from V and 7 bases from J, the junction contained 10 bases not matched to a gene. The CDR3 loop reads CAISGASGSPGNEQFF. In DNA form, the CDR3 reads TGTGCCATCAGTGGGGCTAGCGGGAGCCCAGGGAATGAGCAGTTCTTC.

The rearrangement joins TRBV6-5 to TRBJ1-1; D unresolved. Germline CDR1 MNHEY, CDR2 SVGAGI. This CDR3 has 15 amino acids. V lost 6 bases and J lost 1, with 15 bases in between. For the CDR3, the DNA is TGTGCCAGCAGGAACAGTTACGCGTGGAACACTGAAGCTTTCTTT. It yields the protein CASRNSYAWNTEAFF.

V is TRBV6-1 and J is TRBJ1-3; a possible D gene is TRBD1 (6 bases). Germline assignment: CDR1 MNHNS and CDR2 SASEGT. This CDR3 is 14 amino acids long. Between the trimmed V and J ends, which lost 1 base and 2 bases, there was a span of 6 bases. The CDR3 spells CASSEDRAGNTIYF. CDR3 DNA: TGTGCCAGCAGTGAAGACAGGGCTGGAAACACCATATATTTT.

The chain combines TRBV15 with TRBJ1-5; D is undetermined. Trimming took 1 base from V and 4 from J, leaving 8 bases between them. Germline loops: CDR1 LNHNV, CDR2 YYDKDF (reference sequence). CDR3 length equals 14 residues. The CDR3: CATSRVEQNQPQHF. In DNA, the CDR3 is TGTGCCACCAGCAGAGTGGAACAGAATCAGCCCCAGCATTTT.

V is TRBV6-5 and J is TRBJ1-1, with D hard to call. The CDR3 consists of 15 residues. CDR1 is MNHEY and CDR2 is SVGAGI in the germline V gene. The ends were cut back, 2 bases at V and 0 bases at J, with 10 bases in the middle. The CDR3 region has the DNA TGTGCCAGCAGTTACGGGCAGCTCATGAACACTGAAGCTTTCTTT. Protein sequence: CASSYGQLMNTEAFF.

Concerning this clone itself: A junction boundary mismatches the germline segment, possibly from a read error. V usage is TRBV6-5 and J usage is TRBJ1-4; D is possibly TRBD1 (5 bases). Germline V gives CDR1 MNHEY, CDR2 SVGAGI. This CDR3 is 15 amino acids long. CDR3 in DNA: TGTGCCAGCAGTTACGCGCTGGGGACTAACGAAAAACTGTTTTTT. Translated, it gives CASSYALGTNEKLFF.

This chain connects TRBV5-1 to TRBJ2-1; 9 bases are shared with TRBD1. Per the germline V gene, CDR1 is SGHRS and CDR2 is YFSETQ. The CDR3 is 18 residues long. J was trimmed by 0 bases and V by 0 bases; bases with no gene match: 7. The CDR3 sequence: CASSLGHRGLSSYNEQFF. The CDR3 DNA follows: TGCGCCAGCAGCTTGGGTCACAGGGGGCTAAGCTCCTACAATGAGCAGTTCTTC.

The chain employs TRBV7-9 and TRBJ2-1; no definite D call. V dropped 1 base and J dropped 9 bases, with 4 bases sitting between them. CDR1 and CDR2 from the germline V gene are SEHNR and FQNEAQ (reference sequence). This CDR3 has 11 residues. CDR3: CASSLGGEQFF. As DNA, the CDR3 is TGTGCCAGCAGCTTAGGAGGTGAGCAGTTCTTC.

The V call is TRBV7-2, the J call TRBJ2-3, with TRBD2 matching over 8 bases. CDR1 is SGHTA and CDR2 is FQGNSA in the germline V gene. This CDR3 region has 15 residues. Trimming at V came to 3 bases and at J to 10 bases, leaving 12 bases not matched to a gene. CDR3 region: CASSLGSGAAKAQYF. For the CDR3, the DNA is TGTGCCAGCAGCTTGGGTAGCGGGGCCGCCAAGGCGCAGTATTTT.

The rearrangement links TRBV10-2 to TRBJ2-3; 11 nucleotides line up with TRBD2. J gave up 5 bases and V 8 bases, and 18 bases lay outside the gene matches. The CDR3 is 18 residues long. Per germline, CDR1 WSHSY and CDR2 SAAADI. The chain's CDR3 is CASAPTLLAGVSGDTQYF. The CDR3 region has the DNA TGCGCCAGCGCCCCCACCCTACTAGCGGGAGTGTCCGGAGATACGCAGTATTTT.

This chain connects TRBV6-1 to TRBJ2-1; 9 nucleotides align to TRBD2. The germline V gene has CDR1 MNHNS and CDR2 SASEGT. Trimming cost V 4 bases and J 4 bases; bases outside gene matches: 11. The CDR3 loop spans 17 amino acids. CDR3 nucleotides: TGTGCCAGCAGTGTCGGGGAGCGGGGGGCCTTATACAATGAGCAGTTCTTC. It codes for CASSVGERGALYNEQFF.

The rearrangement joins TRBV4-1 to TRBJ2-1, with a tentative D call TRBD1 (5 bases). Trimming stripped 1 base from V and 8 bases from J, with 15 bases between. The CDR3 spans 15 residues. The germline V gene has CDR1 MGHRA and CDR2 YSYEKL. CDR3 sequence: CASSQVSRGIDEQFF. In DNA, the CDR3 is TGCGCCAGCAGCCAAGTTTCTAGGGGTATAGATGAGCAGTTCTTC.

This chain uses TRBV5-1 with TRBJ2-5, with D unresolved. Germline CDR1 reads SGHRS; CDR2 reads YFSETQ. The CDR3 spans 12 residues. Trimming took 0 bases from V and 5 from J, leaving 5 bases between them. The CDR3 DNA reads TGCGCCAGCAGCTTGGCCAGGGAGACCCAGTACTTC. Encoded protein: CASSLARETQYF.

J is TRBJ2-7 and V is TRBV5-1; a weak D match, TRBD1 (5 bases). V was pared by 1 base and J by 3 bases, with 20 bases between. Germline V gives CDR1 SGHRS, CDR2 YFSETQ. The CDR3 totals 17 residues. The chain's CDR3 is CASSLSLNRTLYYEQYF. As DNA, the CDR3 is TGCGCCAGCAGCTTGTCTCTAAACAGGACACTTTACTACGAGCAGTACTTC.

The rearrangement links TRBV5-6 to TRBJ2-6; D is possibly TRBD2 (5 bases). Germline CDR1 is SGHDT and CDR2 is YYEEEE. The CDR3 totals 15 residues. Trimming shortened V by 4 bases and J by 3 bases, and 11 bases separated the two germline ends. The CDR3 protein is CASSLDSRGANVLTF. The CDR3 DNA sequence: TGTGCCAGCAGCCTGGACTCCCGTGGGGCCAACGTCCTGACTTTC.

V and J are TRBV2 and TRBJ2-1, with D unresolved. V dropped 11 bases and J dropped 0 bases, with 8 bases sitting between them. From germline, CDR1 is SNHLY and CDR2 FYNNEI. The CDR3 contains 12 residues. The CDR3 bases are TGTGCCCTAACGGGCTCCTACAATGAGCAGTTCTTC. It is translated as CALTGSYNEQFF.

The chain uses TRBV29-1 and TRBJ2-3, with 13 nucleotides matching TRBD2. Germline V lookup: CDR1 SQVTM, CDR2 ANQGSEA. This CDR3 is built from 13 residues. CDR3 protein: CTTGLAGVYTQYF. Here the CDR3 DNA reads TGCACCACAGGACTAGCGGGAGTGTATACGCAGTATTTT.

The gene calls are TRBV15 and TRBJ2-5, with a tentative D call TRBD2 (6 bases). CDR1 and CDR2 from the germline V gene are LNHNV and YYDKDF (reference sequence). CDR3 size: 14 residues. Trimming stripped 3 bases from V and 0 bases from J, with 8 bases between. The CDR3 DNA follows: TGTGCCACCAGCAGTGGGGGGTACCAAGAGACCCAGTACTTC. Its translation: CATSSGGYQETQYF.